What follows are 7 T cell receptor beta chains derived from one specimen sequenced in a study of shared clonotypes between healthy human individuals. Produced via immunoSEQ multiplex PCR; TCRdb's table is partial and in-frame only. The data show 2 million to 2.5 million clones, nearly 97% seen once. The sequencing input was naive CD4+ T cells sorted from blood. The subset was: CD45RA+ positively selected. These receptors were taken from a young man in good health.

V is TRBV4-1 and J is TRBJ2-7, with D possibly being TRBD1 or TRBD2 (5 bases each). Trimming cost V 0 bases and J 1 base, with 13 bases left between them. The germline gives CDR1 MGHRA, CDR2 YSYEKL. The CDR3 covers 16 residues. As DNA, the CDR3 is TGCGCCAGCAGCCAAGAATTCGGGACCGAATCCTACGAGCAGTACTTC. Translated: CASSQEFGTESYEQYF.

Turning to this clone: Other nucleotide sequences in the sample specify the same CDR3. V and J are TRBV4-3 and TRBJ1-2; 10 nucleotides agree with TRBD1. The length of the CDR3 is 15 residues. J lost 2 bases, V lost 4 bases, and 4 bases had no gene match. CDR1 and CDR2 from the germline V gene are LGHNA and YSLEER. The CDR3 region has the DNA TGCGCCAGCAGCCCGCGACAGGGGGCCAACTATGGCTACACCTTC. Translation: CASSPRQGANYGYTF.

V and J are TRBV12-5 and TRBJ2-2; D uncertain. V was cut by 0 bases and J by 3 bases, with 5 bases left in between. Per germline, CDR1 LGHNT and CDR2 FRNRAP. CDR3 length equals 14 residues. CDR3 residues: CASGLVKDTGELFF. Here the CDR3 DNA reads TGTGCTAGTGGTTTGGTAAAAGACACCGGGGAGCTGTTTTTT.

The chain's CDR3 is CASSTNQPGQGFSNQPQHF. In DNA form, the CDR3 reads TGCGCCAGCAGCACCAATCAACCGGGACAGGGTTTTAGCAATCAGCCCCAGCATTTT. The chain is built from TRBV5-1 and TRBJ1-5; 9 bases align to TRBD1. Germline CDR1 and CDR2: SGHRS and YFSETQ. CDR3 length equals 19 residues. V shed 4 bases and J 0 bases; nucleotides not matched to a gene: 14.

This clone appeared once. The rearrangement links TRBV6-1 to TRBJ2-7; 7 nucleotides align to TRBD1. V shed 7 bases, J shed 6 bases, and the junction held 15 bases outside the gene matches. The germline V gene has CDR1 MNHNS and CDR2 SASEGT. There are 15 residues in the CDR3. The CDR3: CASTESVQGIREQYF. CDR3 DNA sequence: TGTGCCAGCACTGAGTCCGTACAGGGGATCCGCGAGCAGTACTTC.

This chain connects TRBV10-3 to TRBJ1-4; 9 bases line up with TRBD1. The J segment lost 13 bases and the V segment lost 4 bases, leaving 7 bases of the junction unmatched. This CDR3 is 13 amino acids long. The germline V gene has CDR1 ENHRY and CDR2 SYGVKD. The CDR3, as DNA: TGTGCCATCAGTGCCGGGACAGGGCATTTACTGTTTTTT. This encodes CAISAGTGHLLFF.

The rearrangement uses TRBV5-1 and TRBJ2-3; D possibly corresponds to TRBD2 (6 bases). This CDR3 contains 15 residues. Trimming removed 5 bases at V and 1 base at J, with 14 bases between. CDR1 and CDR2 (germline): SGHRS, YFSETQ. This CDR3 is CASRPGRWGTDTQYF. The CDR3 DNA reads TGCGCCAGCAGACCAGGGAGGTGGGGCACAGATACGCAGTATTTT.